These 26 T cell receptor beta chains were all obtained from the same sample, sequenced in a study of identical twins. One entry per CDR3 protein, called by TCRdb with MiXCR from the 5' RACE reads. The data contain 1.5 million to 2 million distinct CDR3 sequences, more than 30% of them singletons. Sequenced: cord blood. These receptors were obtained from a newborn girl in good health.

This clonotype was detected only a few times. The chain is built from TRBV27 and TRBJ2-3, with TRBD1 identical over 7 bases. CDR1 MNHEY and CDR2 SMNVEV come from the germline V gene (reference sequence). V trimming: 6 bases; J trimming: 1 base; junction bases outside the gene matches: 13. The CDR3 runs to 17 residues. The CDR3 DNA is TGTGCCAGCAGCATACATCCATTCGGACAGGGCACAGATACGCAGTATTTT. This translates into CASSIHPFGQGTDTQYF.

V usage is TRBV20-1 and J usage is TRBJ2-6; D might be TRBD2 (5 bases). The germline V and J ends were trimmed by 0 bases and 0 bases, with 21 bases remaining between them. Germline CDR1 DFQATT, CDR2 SNEGSKA (reference sequence). CDR3 size: 20 residues. CDR3: CSARDWRLAGKTSGANVLTF. CDR3 coding DNA: TGCAGTGCTAGAGATTGGAGGCTGGCAGGCAAAACCTCTGGGGCCAACGTCCTGACTTTC.

This clonotype was observed a few times. The chain recombines TRBV10-3 with TRBJ2-3, with D perhaps matching TRBD1 (6 bases). The V end lost 5 bases, the J end lost 4 bases, and 19 bases lay between the germline ends. Germline CDR1 and CDR2: ENHRY and SYGVKD. The CDR3 is 16 amino acids. For the CDR3, the DNA is TGTGCCATCAGTCTTCAGGACAGAGGGATGGCAGATACGCAGTATTTT. Translated: CAISLQDRGMADTQYF.

The J gene is TRBJ1-2, the V gene TRBV15; D is unresolved. Germline assignment: CDR1 LNHNV and CDR2 YYDKDF (reference sequence). The ends were cut back, 8 bases at V and 8 bases at J, with 18 bases in the middle. The CDR3 loop spans 13 amino acids. The chain's CDR3 is CATSHVSSMGYTF. The CDR3 coding sequence is TGTGCCACCTCCCACGTATCCTCCATGGGCTACACCTTC.

Only a few counts were recorded for this clonotype. The V call is TRBV2, the J call TRBJ2-7, with D perhaps matching TRBD2 (6 bases). The V gene's germline CDR1 is SNHLY and CDR2 FYNNEI. Trimming shortened V by 3 bases and J by 4 bases, and 13 bases separated the two germline ends. This CDR3 comprises 14 residues. The CDR3 sequence is CASSEREAKYEQYF. CDR3 bases: TGTGCCAGCAGTGAGAGGGAGGCAAAATACGAGCAGTACTTC.

The rearrangement joins TRBV9 to TRBJ1-1, with 7 nucleotides matching TRBD1. This CDR3 has 15 residues. Germline CDR1 reads SGDLS; CDR2 reads YYNGEE. The ends lost 4 bases at V and 2 bases at J; junction bases unmatched: 8. This chain's CDR3 is CASSPGGTANTEAFF. The DNA of the CDR3 is TGTGCCAGCAGCCCTGGGGGGACAGCTAACACTGAAGCTTTCTTT.

This clonotype is a singleton in its sample. For the CDR3, the DNA is TGTGCCAGCAGTCCACCCCCAGGGAGGGAGGCCTACAATGAGCAGTTCTTC. It is translated as CASSPPPGREAYNEQFF. This chain links TRBV12-3 or TRBV12-4 with TRBJ2-1; 7 bases fit TRBD2. CDR3 size: 17 residues. V dropped 5 bases and J dropped 2; count of bases not matched to a gene: 12.

The J gene is TRBJ2-5, the V gene TRBV7-2, with D unclear. The CDR3 consists of 12 residues. The V end was cut by 2 bases, the J end by 5 bases, with 6 bases between. Germline CDR1 is SGHTA and CDR2 is FQGNSA. In DNA form, the CDR3 reads TGTGCCAGCAGCTTAATGAGCGAGACCCAGTACTTC. Its translation: CASSLMSETQYF.

Here the CDR3 DNA reads TGTGCCTGTAGGGACGTCGAAGAGACCCAGTACTTC. Protein: CACRDVEETQYF. This rearrangement joins TRBV30 to TRBJ2-4, with D perhaps TRBD1 or TRBD2 (5 bases each). The end of the DNA is better explained by TRBJ2-5, so the J call may be wrong. Germline loops: CDR1 GTSNPN, CDR2 SVGIG (reference sequence). This CDR3 has 12 residues.

Points on this clonotype: A much larger clone differs from this one at a single base, so this may be a read error. The chain recombines TRBV10-3 with TRBJ2-4; the D is unclear. The CDR3 spans 12 residues. V lost 4 bases, J lost 10 bases, and 11 bases lay in between. CDR1 and CDR2 (germline): ENHRY, SYGVKD. The CDR3 is CAISGRPEIQYF. Written as DNA, the CDR3 is TGTGCCATCAGTGGGCGGCCAGAGATTCAGTACTTC.

Concerning this clonotype: A junction boundary mismatches the germline segment, possibly from a read error. The chain links TRBV7-9 to TRBJ2-7; the match to TRBD1 covers 7 bases. The CDR3 covers 14 residues. Germline lookup yields CDR1 SEHNR and CDR2 FQNEAQ (reference sequence). The chain's CDR3 is CASSSIRTGYELYF. The CDR3, as DNA: TGTGCCAGCAGCTCAATCCGGACAGGCTACGAGCTGTACTTC.

This clonotype appeared a few times. The V gene is TRBV4-1, the J gene TRBJ2-1; D remains ambiguous. V lost 0 bases and J 0 bases, leaving 9 bases between the germline ends. This CDR3 is built from 16 residues. Germline CDR1 MGHRA, CDR2 YSYEKL. This CDR3 reads CASSQDIQPSYNEQFF. The CDR3 nucleotides read TGCGCCAGCAGCCAAGATATTCAGCCCTCCTACAATGAGCAGTTCTTC.

Of note for this clonotype: This may be a read error, as it is one base from a much larger clone. The rearrangement uses TRBV20-1 and TRBJ2-6; D is tentatively TRBD1 or TRBD2 (5 bases each). This CDR3 has 14 residues. Germline assignment: CDR1 DFQATT and CDR2 SNEGSKA (reference sequence). The CDR3: CSARSGSGANVPTF. CDR3 DNA: TGCAGTGCTAGATCGGGGTCTGGGGCCAACGTCCCGACTTTC.

This rearrangement joins TRBV28 to TRBJ2-3, with TRBD2 identical over 7 bases. In germline, CDR1 is MDHEN, CDR2 SYDVKM. V shed 4 bases and J 0 bases; nucleotides not matched to a gene: 4. This CDR3 is 15 amino acids long. The CDR3 loop reads CASSWDYPSTDTQYF. In DNA, the CDR3 is TGTGCCAGCAGTTGGGACTATCCTAGCACAGATACGCAGTATTTT.

This clonotype was detected only a few times. The V and J genes are TRBV6-6 and TRBJ2-5; TRBD2 aligns across 11 bases. The tail of the sequence fits TRBJ2-7 better, so the J call may be wrong. From germline, CDR1 is MNHNY and CDR2 SVGAGI (reference sequence). CDR3 length equals 15 residues. The CDR3 region is CASSYSASGGYEQYF. CDR3 coding DNA: TGTGCCAGCAGTTACTCGGCTAGCGGGGGGTACGAGCAGTACTTC.

This clonotype was found a few times. This chain joins TRBV20-1 and TRBJ2-1, with 12 bases lining up with TRBD2. The CDR3 runs to 17 residues. With 5 bases clipped from V and 4 bases from J, the junction kept 12 bases outside the gene matches. Germline CDR1 DFQATT, CDR2 SNEGSKA (reference sequence). The CDR3 sequence is CSAEGASGRVRYNEQFF. As DNA, the CDR3 is TGCAGTGCTGAGGGGGCTAGCGGGAGGGTAAGGTACAATGAGCAGTTCTTC.

In regard to this clonotype: A much larger clone lies one base from this, so it may be a read error. The rearrangement links TRBV10-3 to TRBJ2-3; 7 bases match TRBD1. Unmatched junction bases numbered 12, after V lost 10 bases and J lost 2 bases. There are 15 residues in the CDR3. The V gene's germline CDR1 is ENHRY and CDR2 SYGVKD. The CDR3 DNA reads TGTGCCACCAGACGCGGACAGGCTTACACAGATACGCAGTATTTT. It codes for CATRRGQAYTDTQYF.

This rearrangement joins TRBV5-1 to TRBJ1-1; tentative D call: TRBD1 (5 bases). Germline V gene lookup returns CDR1 SGHRS and CDR2 YFSETQ. This CDR3 contains 14 residues. Deletions cut 3 bases from V and 7 bases from J, with 16 bases between. The CDR3 region has the DNA TGCGCCAGCAGCTCCGGCAGTCGGGGGGTTGAAGCTTTCTTT. Protein sequence: CASSSGSRGVEAFF.

The chain is built from TRBV28 and TRBJ2-7, with 12 nucleotides matching TRBD2. The CDR3 sequence is 15 residues long. Germline CDR1 MDHEN, CDR2 SYDVKM. With V trimmed by 6 bases and J by 7 bases, 10 bases remained unmatched. Here the CDR3 DNA reads TGTGCCAGCAGCTCGAAACTAGCGGGAGGTCGGGAGCAGTACTTC. Protein product: CASSSKLAGGREQYF.

This chain uses TRBV29-1 with TRBJ2-1, with TRBD2 as a possible D gene (6 bases). V lost 4 bases to trimming and J lost 4 bases, with 11 bases between them. The CDR3 covers 13 residues. CDR1 and CDR2 (germline): SQVTM, ANQGSEA. The CDR3 coding sequence is TGCAGCGTTGGGCGGGGCCATTACAATGAGCAGTTCTTC. As protein: CSVGRGHYNEQFF.

The V and J genes are TRBV5-7 and TRBJ2-5; D is perhaps TRBD1 (6 bases). TRBV5-7 has ORF status, its function being uncertain. CDR3 size: 15 residues. V was clipped by 5 bases and J by 5 bases, with 19 bases between them. The CDR3 DNA sequence: TGTGCCAGCAGATACCTAGGACAGCCTAAGGAGACCCAGTACTTC. Translation gives CASRYLGQPKETQYF.

The chain couples TRBV4-1 to TRBJ1-1; D is uncertain. This CDR3 is 15 amino acids long. Germline CDR1 and CDR2: MGHRA and YSYEKL. V shed 1 base and J shed 6 bases, with 15 bases lying between them. The CDR3 DNA reads TGCGCCAGCAGCCAAGTTGGAAGGGATCGTCCTGAAGCTTTCTTT. Protein product: CASSQVGRDRPEAFF.

This clonotype has only a few counts. The chain carries TRBV6-6 and TRBJ2-1; D ambiguous. The CDR3 sequence is 14 residues long. Trimming cost V 6 bases and J 5 bases, with 14 bases left between them. Germline V lookup: CDR1 MNHNY, CDR2 SVGAGI (reference sequence). This CDR3 is CASSVSSLHNEQFF. CDR3 coding DNA: TGTGCCAGCAGCGTAAGCTCACTACACAATGAGCAGTTCTTC.

This clonotype showed up many times. The chain recombines TRBV14 with TRBJ2-1; 12 bases are shared with TRBD2. The germline V gene has CDR1 SGHDN and CDR2 FVKESK. The V and J ends lost 2 bases and 4 bases, in that order; junction bases with no gene match: 0. The CDR3 extends over 15 amino acids. The chain's CDR3 is CASSQLAGGYNEQFF. DNA for the CDR3: TGTGCCAGCAGCCAACTAGCGGGAGGGTACAATGAGCAGTTCTTC.

The chain carries TRBV3-1 and TRBJ2-1, with 7 bases matching TRBD2. The last part of the DNA fits TRBJ2-7 better; the J call may be wrong. This CDR3 is 16 amino acids long. Germline V lookup: CDR1 LGHDT, CDR2 YNNKEL (reference sequence). CDR3 in amino acids: CASSQNSGFSYNEQYF. The CDR3 bases are TGTGCCAGCAGCCAAAATAGCGGGTTCTCCTACAATGAGCAGTACTTC.

The chain couples TRBV25-1 to TRBJ2-3; D is undetermined. V was shortened by 4 bases and J by 10 bases, with 9 bases between the two germline ends. The V gene's germline CDR1 is MGHDK and CDR2 SYGVNS. This CDR3 is built from 11 residues. The CDR3 sequence is CASSGVSAQYF. CDR3 sequence (DNA): TGTGCCAGCAGTGGAGTATCTGCGCAGTATTTT. The complete variable domain, with remaining parts taken from reference TRBV25-1 and TRBJ2-3, reads EADIYQTPRYLVIGTGKKITLECSQTMGHDKMYWYQQDPGMELHLIHYSYGVNSTEKGDLSSESTVSRIRTEHFPLTLESARPSHTSQYLCASSGVSAQYFGPGTRLTVL.